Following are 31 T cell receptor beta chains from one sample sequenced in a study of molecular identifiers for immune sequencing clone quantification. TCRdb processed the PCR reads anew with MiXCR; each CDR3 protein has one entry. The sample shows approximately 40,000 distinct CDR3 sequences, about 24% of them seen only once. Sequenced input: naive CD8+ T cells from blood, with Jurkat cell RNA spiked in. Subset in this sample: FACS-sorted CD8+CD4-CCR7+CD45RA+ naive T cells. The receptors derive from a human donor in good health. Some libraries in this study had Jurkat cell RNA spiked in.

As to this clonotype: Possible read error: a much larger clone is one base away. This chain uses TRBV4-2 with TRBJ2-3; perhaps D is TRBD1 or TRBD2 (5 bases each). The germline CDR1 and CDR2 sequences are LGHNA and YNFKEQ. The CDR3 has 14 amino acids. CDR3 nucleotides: TGTGCCAGCAGCCCCGGGACCTTCACAGGTACGCAGTATTTT. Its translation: CASSPGTFTGTQYF.

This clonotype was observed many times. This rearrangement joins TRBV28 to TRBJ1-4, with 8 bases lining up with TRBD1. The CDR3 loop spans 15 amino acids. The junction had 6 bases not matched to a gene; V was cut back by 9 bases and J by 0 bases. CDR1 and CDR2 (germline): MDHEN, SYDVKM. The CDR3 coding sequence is TGTGCCAGTGAGGACAGGGAGACAACTAATGAAAAACTGTTTTTT. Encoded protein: CASEDRETTNEKLFF.

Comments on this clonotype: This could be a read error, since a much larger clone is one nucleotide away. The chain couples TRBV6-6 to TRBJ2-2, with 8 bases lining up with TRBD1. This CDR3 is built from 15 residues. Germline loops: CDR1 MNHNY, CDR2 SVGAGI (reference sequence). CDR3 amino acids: CASSYSLSYGTGSIF. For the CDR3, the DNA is TGTGCCAGCAGTTACTCACTGTCGTACGGGACAGGTTCAATTTTT.

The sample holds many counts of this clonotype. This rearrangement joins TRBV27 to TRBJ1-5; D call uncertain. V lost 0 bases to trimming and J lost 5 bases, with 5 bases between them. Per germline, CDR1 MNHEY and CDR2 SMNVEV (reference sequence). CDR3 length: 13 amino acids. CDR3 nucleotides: TGTGCCAGCAGTTTATCCCCGTATCAGCCCCAGCATTTT. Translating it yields CASSLSPYQPQHF.

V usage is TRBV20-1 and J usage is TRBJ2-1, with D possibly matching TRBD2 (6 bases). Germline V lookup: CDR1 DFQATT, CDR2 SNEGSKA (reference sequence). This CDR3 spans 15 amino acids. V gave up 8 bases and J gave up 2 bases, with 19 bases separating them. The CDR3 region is CSPQNLGGPYNEQFF. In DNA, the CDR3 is TGCAGTCCTCAAAACTTGGGGGGTCCCTACAATGAGCAGTTCTTC.

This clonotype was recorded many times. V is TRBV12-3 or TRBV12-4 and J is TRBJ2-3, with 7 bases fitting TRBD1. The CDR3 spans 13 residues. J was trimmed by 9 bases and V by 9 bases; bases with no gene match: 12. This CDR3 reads CASLPLGDRTQYF. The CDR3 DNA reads TGTGCCAGTCTACCACTAGGGGACAGAACGCAGTATTTT.

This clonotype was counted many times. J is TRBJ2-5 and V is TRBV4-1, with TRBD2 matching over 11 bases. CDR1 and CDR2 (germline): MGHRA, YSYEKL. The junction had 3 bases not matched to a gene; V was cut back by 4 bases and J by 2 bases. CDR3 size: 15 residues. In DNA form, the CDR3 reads TGCGCCAGCAGCCTTCGGACTAGCGGGCAAGAGACCCAGTACTTC. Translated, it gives CASSLRTSGQETQYF.

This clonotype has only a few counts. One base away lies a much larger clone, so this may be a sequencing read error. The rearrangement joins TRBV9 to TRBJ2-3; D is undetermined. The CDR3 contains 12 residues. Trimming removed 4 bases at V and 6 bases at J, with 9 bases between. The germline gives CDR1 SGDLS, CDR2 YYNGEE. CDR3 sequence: CASSPWSDTQYF. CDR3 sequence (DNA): TGTGCCAGCAGCCCATGGTCGGATACGCAGTATTTT.

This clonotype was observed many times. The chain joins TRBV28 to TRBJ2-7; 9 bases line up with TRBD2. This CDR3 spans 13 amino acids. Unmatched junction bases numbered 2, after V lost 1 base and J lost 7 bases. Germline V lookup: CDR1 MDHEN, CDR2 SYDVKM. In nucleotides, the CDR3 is TGTGCCAGCAGTTTATTAGCGGGGGAGGAGCAGTACTTC. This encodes CASSLLAGEEQYF. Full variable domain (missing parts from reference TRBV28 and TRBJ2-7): DVKVTQSSRYLVKRTGEKVFLECVQDMDHENMFWYRQDPGLGLRLIYFSYDVKMKEKGDIPEGYSVSREKKERFSLILESASTNQTSMYLCASSLLAGEEQYFGPGTRLTVT.

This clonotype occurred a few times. CDR3 sequence: CASSRLTSEQFF. CDR3 DNA sequence: TGTGCCAGCAGCCGGCTTACGAGTGAGCAGTTCTTC. The chain couples TRBV2 to TRBJ2-1; unclear D gene. Deletions cut 6 bases from V and 9 bases from J, with 12 bases between. The germline V gene has CDR1 SNHLY and CDR2 FYNNEI. The CDR3 consists of 12 residues.

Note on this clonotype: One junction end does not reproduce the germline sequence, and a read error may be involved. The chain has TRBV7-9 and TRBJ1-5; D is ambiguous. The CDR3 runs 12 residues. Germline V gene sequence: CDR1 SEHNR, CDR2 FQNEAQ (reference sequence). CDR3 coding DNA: TGTGCCAGCAGGTTAGATGGGCAGCCCCAGCATTTT. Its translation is CASRLDGQPQHF.

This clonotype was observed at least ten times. The CDR3: CASSQRQEGTDTQYF. The CDR3 DNA follows: TGTGCCAGCAGTCAAAGGCAGGAGGGCACAGATACGCAGTATTTT. V gene TRBV12-3 or TRBV12-4 combines with J gene TRBJ2-3; the D gene is possibly TRBD2 (5 bases). The CDR3 sequence is 15 residues long. The V gene lost 5 bases and the J gene lost 1 base, with 13 bases spanning the gap.

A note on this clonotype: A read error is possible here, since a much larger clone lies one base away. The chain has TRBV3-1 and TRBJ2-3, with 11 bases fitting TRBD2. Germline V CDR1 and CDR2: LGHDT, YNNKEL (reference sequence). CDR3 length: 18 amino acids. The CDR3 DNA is TGTGCCAGCAGCCAAGACCTGCTAGCGGGAGGTCCCTCAGATACGCGGTATTTT. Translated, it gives CASSQDLLAGGPSDTRYF.

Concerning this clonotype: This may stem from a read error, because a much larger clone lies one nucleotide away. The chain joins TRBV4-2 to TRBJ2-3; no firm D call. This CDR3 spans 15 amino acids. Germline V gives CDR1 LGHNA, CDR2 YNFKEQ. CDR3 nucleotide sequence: TGTGCCAGCGGCCAAGTTGACCCACCCACAGATACGCAGTATTTT. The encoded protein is CASGQVDPPTDTQYF.

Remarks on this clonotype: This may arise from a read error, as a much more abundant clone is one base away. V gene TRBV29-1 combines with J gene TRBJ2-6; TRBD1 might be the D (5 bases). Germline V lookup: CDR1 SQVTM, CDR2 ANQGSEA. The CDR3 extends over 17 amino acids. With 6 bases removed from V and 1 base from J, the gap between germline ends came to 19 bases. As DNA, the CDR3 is TGCAGCGTGGAGAGACCGGCACACAGGTCTGGGGCCAACGTCCTGACTTTC. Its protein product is CSVERPAHRSGANVLTF.

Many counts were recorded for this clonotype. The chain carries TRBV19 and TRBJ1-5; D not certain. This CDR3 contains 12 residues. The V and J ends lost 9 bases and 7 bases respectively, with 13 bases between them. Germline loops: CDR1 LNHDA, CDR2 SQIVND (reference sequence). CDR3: CASNLRRQPQHF. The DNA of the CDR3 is TGTGCCAGCAACCTGAGGCGGCAGCCCCAGCATTTT.

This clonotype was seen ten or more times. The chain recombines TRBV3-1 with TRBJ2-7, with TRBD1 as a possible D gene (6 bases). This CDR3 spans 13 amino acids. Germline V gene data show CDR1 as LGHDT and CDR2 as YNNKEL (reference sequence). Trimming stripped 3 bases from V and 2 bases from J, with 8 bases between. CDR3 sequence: CASSHWGPYEQYF. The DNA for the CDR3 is TGTGCCAGCAGCCATTGGGGGCCCTACGAGCAGTACTTC.

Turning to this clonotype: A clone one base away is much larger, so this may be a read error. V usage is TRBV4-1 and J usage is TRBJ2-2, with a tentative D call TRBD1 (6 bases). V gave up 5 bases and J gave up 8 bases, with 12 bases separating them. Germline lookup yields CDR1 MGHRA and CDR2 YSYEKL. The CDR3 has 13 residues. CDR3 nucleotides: TGCGCCAGCAGCTACAGGGAGATGGGGGAGCTGTTTTTT. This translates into CASSYREMGELFF.

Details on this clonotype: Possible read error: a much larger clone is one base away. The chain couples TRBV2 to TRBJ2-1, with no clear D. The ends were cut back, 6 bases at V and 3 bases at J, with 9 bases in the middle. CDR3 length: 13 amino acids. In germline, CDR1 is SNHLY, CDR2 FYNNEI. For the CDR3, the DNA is TGTGCCAGCAGAGAGAATTACTACAATGAGCAGTTCTTC. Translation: CASRENYYNEQFF.

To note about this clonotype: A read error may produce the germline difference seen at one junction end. The CDR3 bases are TGCAGTGCTAGAGTGGGCCCGGACTCCTACGAGCCGTACTTC. Amino acids: CSARVGPDSYEPYF. This chain uses TRBV20-1 with TRBJ2-7; D may be TRBD2 (5 bases). CDR3 length equals 14 residues. CDR1 and CDR2 from the germline V gene are DFQATT and SNEGSKA (reference sequence).

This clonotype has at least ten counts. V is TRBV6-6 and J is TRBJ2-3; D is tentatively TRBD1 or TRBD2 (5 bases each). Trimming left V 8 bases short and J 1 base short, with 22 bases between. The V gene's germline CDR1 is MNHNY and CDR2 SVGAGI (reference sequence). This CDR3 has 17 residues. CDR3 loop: CASVYGPDQGRTDTQYF. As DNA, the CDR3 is TGTGCCAGCGTTTATGGGCCCGACCAGGGACGCACAGATACGCAGTATTTT.

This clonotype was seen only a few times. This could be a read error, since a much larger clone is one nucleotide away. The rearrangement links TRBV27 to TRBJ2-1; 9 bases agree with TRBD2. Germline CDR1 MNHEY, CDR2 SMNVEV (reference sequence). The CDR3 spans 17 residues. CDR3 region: CASNLLPGTSLYNEQFF. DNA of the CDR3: TGTGCCAGCAATTTATTACCCGGGACTAGCCTCTACAATGAGCAGTTCTTC.

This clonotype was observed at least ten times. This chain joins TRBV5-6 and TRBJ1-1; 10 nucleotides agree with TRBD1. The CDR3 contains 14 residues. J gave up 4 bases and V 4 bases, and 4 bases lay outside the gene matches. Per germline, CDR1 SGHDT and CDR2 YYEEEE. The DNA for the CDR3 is TGTGCCAGCAGCGGGACAGGGGTTGCCACTGAAGCTTTCTTT. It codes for CASSGTGVATEAFF. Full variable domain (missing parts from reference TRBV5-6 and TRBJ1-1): DAGVTQSPTHLIKTRGQQVTLRCSPKSGHDTVSWYQQALGQGPQFIFQYYEEEERQRGNFPDRFSGHQFPNYSSELNVNALLLGDSALYLCASSGTGVATEAFFGQGTRLTVV.

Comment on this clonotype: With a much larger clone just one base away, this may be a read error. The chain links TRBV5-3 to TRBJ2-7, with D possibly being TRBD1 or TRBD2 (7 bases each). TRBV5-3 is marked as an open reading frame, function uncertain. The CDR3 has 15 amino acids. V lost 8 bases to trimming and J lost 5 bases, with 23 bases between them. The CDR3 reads CASSAASRGGDEQYF. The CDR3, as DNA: TGTGCCAGCAGCGCCGCGTCCAGGGGGGGTGACGAGCAGTACTTC.

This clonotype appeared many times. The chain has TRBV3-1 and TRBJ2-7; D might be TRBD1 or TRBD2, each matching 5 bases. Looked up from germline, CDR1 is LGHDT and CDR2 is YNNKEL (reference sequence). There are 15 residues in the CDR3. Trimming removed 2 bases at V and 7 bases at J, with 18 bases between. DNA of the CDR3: TGTGCCAGCAGCCAATTGAGGGGCACGGTGGGAGAGCAGTACTTC. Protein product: CASSQLRGTVGEQYF.

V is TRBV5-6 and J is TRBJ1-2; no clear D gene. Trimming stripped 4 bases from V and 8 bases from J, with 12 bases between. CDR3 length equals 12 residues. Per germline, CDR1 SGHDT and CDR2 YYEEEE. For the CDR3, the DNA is TGTGCCAGCAGCCTACCTATCGGCGGCTACACCTTC. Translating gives CASSLPIGGYTF.

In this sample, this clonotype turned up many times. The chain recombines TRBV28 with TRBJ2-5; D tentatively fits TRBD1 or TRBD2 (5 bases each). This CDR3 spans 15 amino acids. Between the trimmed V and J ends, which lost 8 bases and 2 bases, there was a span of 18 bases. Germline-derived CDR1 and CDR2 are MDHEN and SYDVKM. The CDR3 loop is CASRNQPGRQETQYF. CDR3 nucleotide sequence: TGTGCCAGCCGGAACCAACCGGGACGTCAAGAGACCCAGTACTTC.

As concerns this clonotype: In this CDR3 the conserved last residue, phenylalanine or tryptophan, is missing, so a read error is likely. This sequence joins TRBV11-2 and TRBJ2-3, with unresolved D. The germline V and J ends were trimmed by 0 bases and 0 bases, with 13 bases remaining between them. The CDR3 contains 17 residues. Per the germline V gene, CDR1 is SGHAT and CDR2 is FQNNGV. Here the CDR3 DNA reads TGTGCCAGCAGCTTAGATCTGACGTTCTCTAGCACAGATACGCAGTATTCT. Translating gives CASSLDLTFSSTDTQYS.

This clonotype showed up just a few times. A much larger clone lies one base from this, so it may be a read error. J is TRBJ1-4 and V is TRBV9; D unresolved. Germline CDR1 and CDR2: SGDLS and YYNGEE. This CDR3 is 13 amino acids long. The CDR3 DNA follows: TGTGTCAGCTCGAGTGCAACTAATGAAAAACTGTTTTTT. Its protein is CVSSSATNEKLFF.

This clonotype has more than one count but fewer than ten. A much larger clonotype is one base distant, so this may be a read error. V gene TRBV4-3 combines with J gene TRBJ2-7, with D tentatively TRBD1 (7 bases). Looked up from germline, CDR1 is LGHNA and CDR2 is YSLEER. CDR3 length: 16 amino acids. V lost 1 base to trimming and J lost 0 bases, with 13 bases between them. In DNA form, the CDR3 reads TGCGCCAGCAGCCAAGCTGGCAGGGGGGTCTCCTACGAGCAGTACTTC. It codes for CASSQAGRGVSYEQYF.

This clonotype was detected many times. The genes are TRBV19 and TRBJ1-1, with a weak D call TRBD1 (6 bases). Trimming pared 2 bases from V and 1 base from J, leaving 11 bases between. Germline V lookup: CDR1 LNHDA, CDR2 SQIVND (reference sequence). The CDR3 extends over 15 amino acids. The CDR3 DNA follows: TGTGCCAGTAGTATAACCCCGACAGGGAACACTGAAGCTTTCTTT. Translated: CASSITPTGNTEAFF.